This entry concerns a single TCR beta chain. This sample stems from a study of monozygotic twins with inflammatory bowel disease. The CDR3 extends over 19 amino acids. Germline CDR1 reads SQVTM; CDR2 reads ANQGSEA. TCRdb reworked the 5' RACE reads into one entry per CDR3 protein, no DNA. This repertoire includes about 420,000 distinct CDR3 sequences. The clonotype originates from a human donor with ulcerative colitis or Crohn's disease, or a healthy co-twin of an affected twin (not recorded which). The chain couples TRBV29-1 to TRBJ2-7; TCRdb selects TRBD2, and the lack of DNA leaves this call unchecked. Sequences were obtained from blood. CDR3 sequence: CKITFRGGTSGGSSYEQYF.